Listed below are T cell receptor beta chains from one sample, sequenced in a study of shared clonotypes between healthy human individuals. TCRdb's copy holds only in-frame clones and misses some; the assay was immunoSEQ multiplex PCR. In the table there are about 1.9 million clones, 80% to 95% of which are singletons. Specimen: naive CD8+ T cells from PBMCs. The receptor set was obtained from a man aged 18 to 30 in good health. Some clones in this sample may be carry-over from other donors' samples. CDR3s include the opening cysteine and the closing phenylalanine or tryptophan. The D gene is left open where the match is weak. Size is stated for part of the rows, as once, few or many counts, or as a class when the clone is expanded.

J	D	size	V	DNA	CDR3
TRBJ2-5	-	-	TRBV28	TGTGCCAGCAGTTCGGACCAGAAAGAGACCCAGTACTTC	CASSSDQKETQYF
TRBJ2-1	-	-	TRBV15	TGTGCCACCAGCAGAGCGTTAGGGGGCAATGAGCAGTTCTTC	CATSRALGGNEQFF
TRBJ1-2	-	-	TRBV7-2	TGTGCCAGCAGTCGTAGGGAATTCTATGGCTACACCTTC	CASSRREFYGYTF
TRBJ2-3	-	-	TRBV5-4	TGTGCCAGCCGCGGGGGCGACCTCTCCACAGATACGCAGTATTTT	CASRGGDLSTDTQYF
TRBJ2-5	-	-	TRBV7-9	TGTGCCAGCAGCTCACCGTCCGGGTCAGCGGAGACCCAGTACTTC	CASSSPSGSAETQYF
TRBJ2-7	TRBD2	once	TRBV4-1	TGCGCCAGCAGCCGTCTAGCGGGAGGGGACTACGAGCAGTACTTC	CASSRLAGGDYEQYF
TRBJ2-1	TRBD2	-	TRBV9	TGTGCCAGCAGCCCCGGACTAGCGGGAGTGGGTGAGCAGTTCTTC	CASSPGLAGVGEQFF
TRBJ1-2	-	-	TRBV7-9	TGTGCCAGCAGCTTCGAGGTCCGCACCCTAAAACCTTATGGCTACACCTTC	CASSFEVRTLKPYGYTF
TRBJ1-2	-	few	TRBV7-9	TGTGCCAGCAGCTCCCCAGCAGACTTCCCCACCTCCGGCTACACCTTC	CASSSPADFPTSGYTF
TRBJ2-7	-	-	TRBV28	TGTGCCAGCAGTTTGTACAGGGTTGGCGACGAGCAGTACTTC	CASSLYRVGDEQYF
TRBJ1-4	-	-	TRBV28	TGTGCCACCGCGGAGGACAAAACTAATGAAAAACTGTTTTTT	CATAEDKTNEKLFF
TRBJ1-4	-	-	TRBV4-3	TGCGCCAGCAGCCAAGAGGGAACAGGGTTGAATAATGAAAAACTGTTTTTT	CASSQEGTGLNNEKLFF
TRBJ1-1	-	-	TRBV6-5	TGTGCCAGTCAGTCTGTGGGATGGAGCGCTGAAGCTTTCTTT	CASQSVGWSAEAFF
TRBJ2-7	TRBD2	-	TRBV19	TGTGCCAGTAGCCCAGCCCCAGCGGGAGGTTTCTACGAGCAGTACTTC	CASSPAPAGGFYEQYF
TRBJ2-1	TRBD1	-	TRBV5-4	TGTGCCAGCAGCTCTCGGGACAGGGGGCAAGATGAGCAGTTCTTC	CASSSRDRGQDEQFF
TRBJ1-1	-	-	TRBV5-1	TGCGCCAGCAGCTTGGAACATTTGAACACTGAAGCTTTCTTT	CASSLEHLNTEAFF
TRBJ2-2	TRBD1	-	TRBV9	TGTGCCAGCAGCGCCGAGGACAGGGCCACCGGGGAGCTGTTTTTT	CASSAEDRATGELFF
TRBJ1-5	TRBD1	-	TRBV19	TGTGCCAGTACGGGGGGGACAGGGGTCAATCAGCCCCAGCATTTT	CASTGGTGVNQPQHF
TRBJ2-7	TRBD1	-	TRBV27	TGTGCCAGCACTGGACAGGCCTACGAGCAGTACTTC	CASTGQAYEQYF
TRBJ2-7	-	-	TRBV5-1	TGCGCCAGCAGCTTCGGGGATTCCTACGAGCAGTACTTC	CASSFGDSYEQYF
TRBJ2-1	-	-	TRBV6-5	TGTGCCAGCAGCCGTGGGGTGAGGACCTACAATGAGCAGTTCTTC	CASSRGVRTYNEQFF
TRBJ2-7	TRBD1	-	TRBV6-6	TGTGCCAGCAGTTCCTACAGACAGGGCTTCTCCTACGAGCAGTACTTC	CASSSYRQGFSYEQYF
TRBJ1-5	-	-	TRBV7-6	TGTGCCAGCAGCCTGAACCCAGGGAATCAGCCCCAGCATTTT	CASSLNPGNQPQHF
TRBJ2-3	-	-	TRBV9	TGTGCCAGCAGCGACCCGCCACAAGATACGCAGTATTTT	CASSDPPQDTQYF
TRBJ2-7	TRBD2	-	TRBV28	TGTGCCAGCAGAGCTAGCGGGAGTTTGTACGAGCAGTACTTC	CASRASGSLYEQYF
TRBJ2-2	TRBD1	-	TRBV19	TGTGCCAGTAGTAAAATCCCGGGACAGGGGCCTGGCGGGGAGCTGTTTTTT	CASSKIPGQGPGGELFF
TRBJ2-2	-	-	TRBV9	TGTGCCAGCGGACCCGCGGGACCCAACACCGGGGAGCTGTTTTTT	CASGPAGPNTGELFF
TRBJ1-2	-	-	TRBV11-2	TGTGCCAGCAGCTTAGATTCAGGGCTTAACTATGGCTACACCTTC	CASSLDSGLNYGYTF
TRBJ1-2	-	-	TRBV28	TGTGCCAGCAGTCTCCCGGGACGGTATGGCTACACCTTC	CASSLPGRYGYTF
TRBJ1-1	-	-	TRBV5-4	TGTGCCAGCAGCTTAGCAGGGTCGATCACTGAAGCTTTCTTT	CASSLAGSITEAFF
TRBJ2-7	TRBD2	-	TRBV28	TGTGCCAGCAGTCCACACGGGACTAGCGGTTACTCCTACGAGCAGTACTTC	CASSPHGTSGYSYEQYF
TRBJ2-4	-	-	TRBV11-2	TGTGCCAGCAGCTTAATCTTGGGGAGAACGAACATTCAGTACTTC	CASSLILGRTNIQYF
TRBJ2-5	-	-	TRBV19	TGTGCCAGTAGTATTTACAGGGAAGAAGAGACCCAGTACTTC	CASSIYREEETQYF
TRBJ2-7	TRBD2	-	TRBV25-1	TGTGCCAGCAGTTTGATAACTAGCGCCGAGCAGTACTTC	CASSLITSAEQYF